This entry features one T cell receptor (beta chain) sequence. Its target is unknown. Primers included in the PCR were 60 Vbeta and 13 Jbeta primers. Produced via immunoSEQ multiplex PCR; TCRdb's table is partial and in-frame only. The sample consists of around 190,000 clones, about 77% of them appearing once. These data are taken from a study of cytomegalovirus exposure and HLA in healthy donors. The CDR3 loop spans 15 amino acids. CDR1 is LNHDA, CDR2 SQIVND, per germline (reference sequence). The germline V and J ends were trimmed by 7 bases and 0 bases, with 15 bases remaining between them. Study-wide results and caveats: Most CMV-associated TCR beta chains appeared HLA-restricted in a later analysis. The authors assumed roughly uniform sequencing depth across donors for presence/absence analyses.

This TCR was sampled from a man in his sixties in good health and CMV-seronegative. J is TRBJ1-2 and V is TRBV19, with D maybe TRBD1 (5 bases). Material for sequencing was PBMCs. CDR3 loop: CASTQLTASNYGYTF. The CDR3 DNA sequence: TGTGCCAGTACCCAATTGACAGCCTCTAACTATGGCTACACCTTC. The whole variable domain, remainder taken from reference TRBV19 and TRBJ1-2, is DGGITQSPKYLFRKEGQNVTLSCEQNLNHDAMYWYRQDPGQGLRLIYYSQIVNDFQKGDIAEGYSVSREKKESFPLTVTSAQKNPTAFYLCASTQLTASNYGYTFGSGTRLTVV.